Below are 10 T cell receptor beta chains sequenced from a single sample in a study of blood T cell repertoires in COVID-19. Sequenced by immunoSEQ multiplex PCR; TCRdb stores in-frame clones only, minus some. The table includes 390,000 or so clones, 90% detected once. What was sequenced was peripheral blood. Source of these receptors: a man aged 18 to 30 with active or convalescent COVID-19.

The J gene is TRBJ2-5, the V gene TRBV11-2; perhaps TRBD1 as D (5 bases). The germline V gene has CDR1 SGHAT and CDR2 FQNNGV. This CDR3 contains 12 residues. Trimming removed 6 bases at V and 4 bases at J, with 9 bases between. The CDR3 region has the DNA TGTGCCAGCAGGCGGACACCAGAGACCCAGTACTTC. This sequence encodes CASRRTPETQYF.

This clone appeared a few times. The rearrangement uses TRBV28 and TRBJ1-1; 7 bases align to TRBD1. V shed 3 bases, J shed 8 bases, and the junction held 3 bases outside the gene matches. Germline CDR1 reads MDHEN; CDR2 reads SYDVKM. This CDR3 comprises 12 residues. CDR3 sequence (DNA): TGTGCCAGCAGTTTCAGGGGGAGAGAAGCTTTCTTT. Its translation: CASSFRGREAFF.

This chain uses TRBV28 with TRBJ1-5, with D perhaps matching TRBD1 (5 bases). Trimming removed 5 bases at V and 4 bases at J, with 12 bases between. CDR3 length equals 14 residues. CDR1 is MDHEN, CDR2 SYDVKM, per germline. Here the CDR3 DNA reads TGTGCCAGCAGTCCGACAGATGGGAATCAGCCCCAGCATTTT. It yields the protein CASSPTDGNQPQHF.

The V call is TRBV7-3, the J call TRBJ2-4, with unresolved D. Trimming stripped 0 bases from V and 0 bases from J, with 15 bases between. Germline V lookup: CDR1 SGHTA, CDR2 FQGTGA. The CDR3 covers 18 residues. The CDR3 sequence is CASSLTPLGGRAKNIQYF. Here the CDR3 DNA reads TGTGCCAGCAGCTTAACCCCTTTAGGCGGCAGAGCCAAAAACATTCAGTACTTC.

This clone was observed a single time. CDR3 sequence (DNA): TGCAGCGCCCGACTAGCGGGAGTTCGTGCGGATACGCAGTATTTT. Translated, it gives CSARLAGVRADTQYF. V usage is TRBV29-1 and J usage is TRBJ2-3; 12 nucleotides align to TRBD2. The germline CDR1 and CDR2 sequences are SQVTM and ANQGSEA. The CDR3 length is 15 residues. Trimming took 7 bases from V and 6 from J; bases not matched to a gene: 11.

The CDR3 is CASRRQANQPQHF. The CDR3 DNA sequence: TGTGCCAGCAGGCGACAGGCAAATCAGCCCCAGCATTTT. V usage is TRBV12-3 or TRBV12-4 and J usage is TRBJ1-5; a possible D gene is TRBD1 (6 bases). Trimming stripped 6 bases from V and 4 bases from J, with 10 bases between. This CDR3 is built from 13 residues.

V usage is TRBV4-2 and J usage is TRBJ2-1, with TRBD2 matching over 11 bases. The CDR3 covers 16 residues. In germline, CDR1 is LGHNA, CDR2 YNFKEQ. V dropped 3 bases and J dropped 9; count of bases not matched to a gene: 10. The CDR3 DNA reads as TGTGCCAGCAGCCATCCCGGTAGCGGGGGGGGTGGTGAGCAGTTCTTC. As protein: CASSHPGSGGGGEQFF.

The rearrangement uses TRBV7-6 and TRBJ1-1; the D is unclear. This CDR3 contains 14 residues. The V gene lost 1 base and the J gene lost 4 bases, with 10 bases spanning the gap. Germline V gene lookup returns CDR1 SGHVS and CDR2 FNYEAQ. The CDR3 loop reads CASSLGVSGTEAFF. As DNA, the CDR3 is TGTGCCAGCAGCTTAGGGGTGTCGGGCACTGAAGCTTTCTTT. Based on the CDR3 plus reference TRBV7-6 and TRBJ1-1, the full variable domain is GAGVSQSPRYKVTKRGQDVALRCDPISGHVSLYWYRQALGQGPEFLTYFNYEAQQDKSGLPNDRFSAERPEGSISTLTIQRTEQRDSAMYRCASSLGVSGTEAFFGQGTRLTVV.

V usage is TRBV28 and J usage is TRBJ1-4; tentatively, D is TRBD1 (5 bases). The germline V gene has CDR1 MDHEN and CDR2 SYDVKM. The V gene lost 6 bases and the J gene lost 8 bases, with 13 bases spanning the gap. This CDR3 is built from 13 residues. The CDR3 protein is CASRGGLGEKLFF. The CDR3 DNA sequence: TGTGCCAGCAGGGGGGGATTGGGAGAAAAACTGTTTTTT.

The V gene is TRBV5-1, the J gene TRBJ1-1; 8 bases are a match to TRBD1. V lost 1 base and J lost 0; bases outside the gene matches: 8. CDR1 and CDR2 from the germline V gene are SGHRS and YFSETQ. The CDR3 has 17 residues. CDR3 DNA: TGCGCCAGCAGCTTGAGGGCCACAGGGGGTCTGAACACTGAAGCTTTCTTT. Encoded protein: CASSLRATGGLNTEAFF.